Below, one TCR beta chain is given with its context. The data were taken from a study of OX40 agonist ivuxolimab in advanced cancers. Germline loops: CDR1 MDHEN, CDR2 SYDVKM. V lost 6 bases to trimming and J lost 6 bases, with 9 bases between them. The CDR3 is made up of 13 amino acids. The assay was immunoSEQ multiplex PCR, and TCRdb's table has in-frame clones only and misses some. This sample carries around 66,000 clones, around 90% of them seen once, and the ten largest clones take 2% to 2.5%. The chain recombines TRBV28 with TRBJ1-6; D unclear. The receptor was derived from an adult with an advanced solid tumor such as melanoma, head and neck, liver or kidney cancer. The source material was CD4+ or CD8+ T cells sorted from blood, sampled in a trial of the OX40 agonist ivuxolimab. The CDR3 DNA follows: TGTGCCAGCAGCCAACCGGGTAATTCACCCCTCCACTTT. Its translation is CASSQPGNSPLHF.